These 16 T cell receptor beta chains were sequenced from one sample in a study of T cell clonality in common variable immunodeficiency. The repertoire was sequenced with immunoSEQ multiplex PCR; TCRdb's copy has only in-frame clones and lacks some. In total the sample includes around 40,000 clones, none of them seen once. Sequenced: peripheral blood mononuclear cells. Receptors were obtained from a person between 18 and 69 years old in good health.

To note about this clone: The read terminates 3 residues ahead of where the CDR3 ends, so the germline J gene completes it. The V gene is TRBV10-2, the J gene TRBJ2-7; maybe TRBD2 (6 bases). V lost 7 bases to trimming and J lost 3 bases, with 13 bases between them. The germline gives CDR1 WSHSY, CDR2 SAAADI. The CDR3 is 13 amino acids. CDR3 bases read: TGCGCCAGCAAACCCTGCGGGATCTACGAG. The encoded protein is CASKPCGIYE. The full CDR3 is CASKPCGIYEQYF.

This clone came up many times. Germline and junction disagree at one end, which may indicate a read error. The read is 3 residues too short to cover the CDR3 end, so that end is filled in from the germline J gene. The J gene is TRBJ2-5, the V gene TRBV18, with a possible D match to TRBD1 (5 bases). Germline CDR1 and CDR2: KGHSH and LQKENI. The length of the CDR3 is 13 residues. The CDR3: CASSPQRGETQYF. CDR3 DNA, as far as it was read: TGTGCCAGCTCTCCACAAAGGGGAGAGACC.

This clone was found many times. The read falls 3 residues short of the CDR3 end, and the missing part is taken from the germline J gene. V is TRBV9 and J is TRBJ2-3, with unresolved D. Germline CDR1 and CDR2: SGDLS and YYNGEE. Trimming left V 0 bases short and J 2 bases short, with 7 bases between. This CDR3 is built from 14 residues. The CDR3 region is CASSVVLDTDTQYF. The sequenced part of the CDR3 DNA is TGTGCCAGCAGCGTAGTTCTAGACACAGATACG.

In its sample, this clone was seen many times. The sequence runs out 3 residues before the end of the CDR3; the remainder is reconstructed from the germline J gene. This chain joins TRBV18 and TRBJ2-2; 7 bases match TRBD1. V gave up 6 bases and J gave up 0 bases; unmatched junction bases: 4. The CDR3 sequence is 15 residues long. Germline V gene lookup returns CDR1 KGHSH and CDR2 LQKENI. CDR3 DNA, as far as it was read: TGTGCCAGCTCCTCCGGGACAGCGAACACCGGGGAG. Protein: CASSSGTANTGE. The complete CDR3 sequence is CASSSGTANTGELFF.

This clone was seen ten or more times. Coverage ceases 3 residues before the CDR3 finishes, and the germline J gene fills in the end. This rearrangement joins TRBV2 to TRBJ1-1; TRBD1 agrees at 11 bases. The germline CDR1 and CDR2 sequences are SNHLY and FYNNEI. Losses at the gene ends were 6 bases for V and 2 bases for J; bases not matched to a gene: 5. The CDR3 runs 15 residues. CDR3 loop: CASSFGTGGNTEAFF. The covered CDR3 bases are TGTGCCAGCAGCTTCGGGACAGGGGGAAACACTGAA. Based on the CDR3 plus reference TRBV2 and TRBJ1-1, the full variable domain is EPEVTQTPSHQVTQMGQEVILRCVPISNHLYFYWYRQILGQKVEFLVSFYNNEISEKSEIFDDQFSVERPDGSNFTLKIRSTKLEDSAMYFCASSFGTGGNTEAFFGQGTRLTVV.

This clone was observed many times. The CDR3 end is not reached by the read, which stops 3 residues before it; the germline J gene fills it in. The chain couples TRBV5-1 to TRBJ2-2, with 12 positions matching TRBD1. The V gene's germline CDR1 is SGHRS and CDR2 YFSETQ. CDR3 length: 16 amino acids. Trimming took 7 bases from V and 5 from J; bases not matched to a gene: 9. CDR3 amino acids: CASRALGQGATGELFF. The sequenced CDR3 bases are TGCGCCAGCCGGGCTCTGGGACAGGGGGCTACCGGGGAG.

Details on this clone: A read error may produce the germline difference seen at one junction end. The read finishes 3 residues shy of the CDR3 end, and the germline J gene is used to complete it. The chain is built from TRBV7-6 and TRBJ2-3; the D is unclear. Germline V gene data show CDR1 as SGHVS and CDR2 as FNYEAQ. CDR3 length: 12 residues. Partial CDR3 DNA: TGTGCCAGCAGCTCCCTCACAGATGCG. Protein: CASSSLTDA. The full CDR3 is CASSSLTDAQYF.

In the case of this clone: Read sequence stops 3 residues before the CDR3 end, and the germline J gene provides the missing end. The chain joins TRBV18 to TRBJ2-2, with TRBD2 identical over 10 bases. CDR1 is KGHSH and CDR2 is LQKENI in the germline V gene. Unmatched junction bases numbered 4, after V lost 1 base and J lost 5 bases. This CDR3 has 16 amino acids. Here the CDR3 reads CASSPQRGGPTGELFF. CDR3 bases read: TGTGCCAGCTCACCACAGCGGGGGGGCCCTACCGGGGAG.

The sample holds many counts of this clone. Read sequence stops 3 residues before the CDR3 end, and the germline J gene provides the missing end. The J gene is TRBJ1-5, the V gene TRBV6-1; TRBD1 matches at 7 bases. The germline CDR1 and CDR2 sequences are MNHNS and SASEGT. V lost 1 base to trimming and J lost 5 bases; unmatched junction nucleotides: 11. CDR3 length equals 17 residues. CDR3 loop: CASSEDLGTVGYQPQHF. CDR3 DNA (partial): TGTGCCAGCAGTGAAGACCTCGGGACAGTGGGATATCAGCCC.

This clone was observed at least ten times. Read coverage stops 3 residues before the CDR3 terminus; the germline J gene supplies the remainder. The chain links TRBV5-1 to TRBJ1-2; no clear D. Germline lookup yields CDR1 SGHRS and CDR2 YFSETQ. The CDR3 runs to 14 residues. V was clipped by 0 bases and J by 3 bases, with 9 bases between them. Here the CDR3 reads CASSLGLKDYGYTF. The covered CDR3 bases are TGCGCCAGCAGCTTGGGGTTAAAGGACTATGGC.

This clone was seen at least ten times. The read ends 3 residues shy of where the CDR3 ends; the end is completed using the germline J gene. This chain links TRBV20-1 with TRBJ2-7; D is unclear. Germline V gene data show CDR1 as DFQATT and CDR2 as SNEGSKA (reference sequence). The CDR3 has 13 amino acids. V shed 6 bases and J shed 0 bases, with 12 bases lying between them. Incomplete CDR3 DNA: TGCAGTGCGCTACCTGAAAGCTCCTACGAG. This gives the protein CSALPESSYE. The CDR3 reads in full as CSALPESSYEQYF.

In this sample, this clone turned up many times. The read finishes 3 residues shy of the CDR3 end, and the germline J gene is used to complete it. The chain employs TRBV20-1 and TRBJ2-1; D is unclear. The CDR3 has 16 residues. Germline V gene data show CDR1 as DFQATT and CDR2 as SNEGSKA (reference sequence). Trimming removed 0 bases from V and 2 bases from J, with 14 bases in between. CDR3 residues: CSARDSLAGPYNEQFF. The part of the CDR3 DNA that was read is TGCAGTGCTAGAGATAGTTTGGCAGGCCCCTACAATGAG.

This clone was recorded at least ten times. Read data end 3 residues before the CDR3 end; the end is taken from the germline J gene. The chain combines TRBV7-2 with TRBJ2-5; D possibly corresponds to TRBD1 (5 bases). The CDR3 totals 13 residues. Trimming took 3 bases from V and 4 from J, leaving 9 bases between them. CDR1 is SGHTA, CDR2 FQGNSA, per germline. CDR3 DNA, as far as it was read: TGTGCCAGCAGCTTGGGGCCGGGAGAGACC. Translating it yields CASSLGPGET. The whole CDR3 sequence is CASSLGPGETQYF.

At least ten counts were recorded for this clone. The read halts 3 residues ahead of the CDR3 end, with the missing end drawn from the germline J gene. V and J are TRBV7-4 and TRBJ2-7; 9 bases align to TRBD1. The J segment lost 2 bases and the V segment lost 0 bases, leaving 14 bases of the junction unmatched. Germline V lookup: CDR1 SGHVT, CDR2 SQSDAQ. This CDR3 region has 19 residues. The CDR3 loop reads CASSLAPYERDRATYEQYF. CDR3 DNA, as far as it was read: TGTGCCAGCAGCTTAGCGCCATATGAACGGGACAGGGCAACCTACGAG. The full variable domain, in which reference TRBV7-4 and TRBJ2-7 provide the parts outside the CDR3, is GAGVSQSPRYKVAKRGRDVALRCDSISGHVTLYWYRQTLGQGSEVLTYSQSDAQRDKSGRPSGRFSAERPERSVSTLKIQRTEQGDSAVYLCASSLAPYERDRATYEQYFGPGTRLTVT.

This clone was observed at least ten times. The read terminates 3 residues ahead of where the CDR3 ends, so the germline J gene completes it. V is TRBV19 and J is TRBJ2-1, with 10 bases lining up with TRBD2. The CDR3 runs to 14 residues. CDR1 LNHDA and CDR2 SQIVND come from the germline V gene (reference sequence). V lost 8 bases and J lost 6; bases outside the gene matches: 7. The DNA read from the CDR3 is TGTGCCAGTGGGGCGGGACTAGCGATCAATGAG. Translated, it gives CASGAGLAINE. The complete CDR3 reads CASGAGLAINEQFF.

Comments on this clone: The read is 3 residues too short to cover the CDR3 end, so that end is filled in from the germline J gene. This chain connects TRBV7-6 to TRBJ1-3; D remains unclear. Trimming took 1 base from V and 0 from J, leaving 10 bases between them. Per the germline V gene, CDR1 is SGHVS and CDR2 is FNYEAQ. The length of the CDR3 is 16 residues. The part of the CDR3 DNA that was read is TGTGCCAGCAGCTTAGGTGGCGGACTCTCTGGAAACACC. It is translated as CASSLGGGLSGNT. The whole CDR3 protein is CASSLGGGLSGNTIYF.